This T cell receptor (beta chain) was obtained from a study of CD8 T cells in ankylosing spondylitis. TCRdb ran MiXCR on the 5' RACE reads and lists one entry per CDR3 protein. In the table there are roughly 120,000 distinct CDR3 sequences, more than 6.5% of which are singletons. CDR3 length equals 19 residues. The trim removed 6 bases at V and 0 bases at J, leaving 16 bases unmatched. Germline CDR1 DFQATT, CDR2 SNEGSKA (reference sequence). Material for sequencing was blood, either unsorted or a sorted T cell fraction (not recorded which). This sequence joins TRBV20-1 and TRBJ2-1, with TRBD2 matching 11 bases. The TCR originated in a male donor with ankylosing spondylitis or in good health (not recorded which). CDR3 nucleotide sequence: TGCAGTGCCCAGGCTCCTAGCGGGGGGTCGAAAGGCTCCTACAATGAGCAGTTCTTC. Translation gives CSAQAPSGGSKGSYNEQFF.